A selection of T cell receptor beta chains follows, all from one sample in a study of CD8 T cells in ankylosing spondylitis. Each CDR3 protein is one row after TCRdb ran MiXCR on the 5' RACE reads. Found here are a few hundred thousand distinct CDR3 sequences, under 30% of them singletons; the top ten hold over 0.55%. The specimen was blood, either unsorted or a sorted T cell fraction (not recorded which). These receptors all stem from a male donor with ankylosing spondylitis or in good health (not recorded which). Both conserved end residues are part of each CDR3. D genes are given only for firm matches. Clone size is given for some rows only: seen once, a few or many times, or a class if the clone is expanded.

J,V,size,D,DNA,CDR3
TRBJ2-5,TRBV20-1,few,.,TGCAGTGCTAGACAGGGCTTTCAAGAGACCCAGTACTTC,CSARQGFQETQYF
TRBJ2-3,TRBV9,.,TRBD2,TGTGCCAGCAGCGACGACCTAGCGGGGACCACAGATACGCAGTATTTT,CASSDDLAGTTDTQYF
TRBJ2-3,TRBV12-3/TRBV12-4,few,.,TGTGCCAGCAGTTTAGGGCGTCAGTTTAGCACAGATACGCAGTATTTT,CASSLGRQFSTDTQYF
TRBJ2-5,TRBV10-3,few,TRBD1,TGTGCCATCAGTGAAACAGGGGGTGCGCAAGAGACCCAGTACTTC,CAISETGGAQETQYF
TRBJ2-5,TRBV29-1,many,.,TGCAGCGTTGTTGAGGGCCAAGAGACCCAGTACTTC,CSVVEGQETQYF
TRBJ2-5,TRBV20-1,few,.,TGCAGTGCTAAAACGGGTAGGGCTGGTCAAGAGACCCAGTACTTC,CSAKTGRAGQETQYF
TRBJ1-1,TRBV5-1,few,TRBD1,TGCGCCAGCTTCCGCCGCCTGACGACAGGGTTGCCGCCAGACACTGAAGCTTTCTTT,CASFRRLTTGLPPDTEAFF
TRBJ1-2,TRBV20-1,few,.,TGCAGTGCTAGAGAGTGGGTGGACGGAGATGGCTACACCTTC,CSAREWVDGDGYTF
TRBJ1-5,TRBV20-1,few,.,TGCAGTGCCTACAGTCCATACAATCAGCCCCAGCATTTT,CSAYSPYNQPQHF
TRBJ2-7,TRBV5-6,.,.,TGTGCCAGCAGCTTCGGGGGAAGCTCCTACGAGCTGTACTTC,CASSFGGSSYELYF
TRBJ2-7,TRBV29-1,many,.,TGCAGCGTCGTGGACAGCCGCTCCTACGAGCAGTACTTC,CSVVDSRSYEQYF
TRBJ2-2,TRBV5-1,many,.,TGCGCCAGCAGCTTGGAGGCCCATTCAGGGGAGCTGTTTTTT,CASSLEAHSGELFF
TRBJ1-3,TRBV6-1,many,.,TGTGCCAGCAGTCGTGAGACAGGACGGTTCTCTGGAAACACCATATATTTT,CASSRETGRFSGNTIYF